Below, 18 T cell receptor beta chains from the same sample are listed, as sequenced in a study of shared clonotypes between healthy human individuals (dated by TCRdb to the early 2020s). Library construction relied on the immunoSEQ multiplex PCR assay. Here the immuneACCESS table is served through TCRdb, limited to in-frame sequences with V and J called. Missing clones are a known gap in these copies; in checked studies unresolved V genes cover under half, and the rest lacks a known reason. In all, the sample holds more than 2,000,000 clones, and just over 90% of those were seen once. The ten largest account for under 0.45% of the sample. Sequencing used naive CD4+ T cells from PBMCs. Explained via the paper, the cell subset or site label denotes: CD45RA+ positively selected. The source is a man between 18 and 29 years old in good health. Some clones in this sample may be carry-over from other donors' samples.

The chain is built from TRBV5-1 and TRBJ2-1, with TRBD2 as a possible D gene (5 bases). Germline assignment: CDR1 SGHRS and CDR2 YFSETQ. The ends were cut back, 7 bases at V and 4 bases at J, with 15 bases in the middle. CDR3 length equals 14 residues. The CDR3 nucleotides read TGCGCCAGCGCCCGAGCGGAGCAATACAATGAGCAGTTCTTC. Translation: CASARAEQYNEQFF.

The V and J genes are TRBV28 and TRBJ1-2, with D unresolved. Trimming took 10 bases from V and 5 from J, leaving 8 bases between them. Germline V CDR1 and CDR2: MDHEN, SYDVKM. This CDR3 comprises 10 residues. CDR3 nucleotides: TGTGCCACCCTTTTATATGGCTACACCTTC. This encodes CATLLYGYTF.

The chain uses TRBV7-9 and TRBJ1-5; D is perhaps TRBD1 (6 bases). V was pared by 5 bases and J by 6 bases, with 17 bases between. Germline assignment: CDR1 SEHNR and CDR2 FQNEAQ (reference sequence). The CDR3 consists of 15 residues. The CDR3 reads CASSMGGQGGQPQHF. The CDR3 region has the DNA TGTGCCAGCAGCATGGGGGGGCAGGGTGGTCAGCCCCAGCATTTT.

This clone was seen only once. V gene TRBV4-3 combines with J gene TRBJ2-7; D is possibly TRBD1 (5 bases). The CDR3 is made up of 13 amino acids. Trimming removed 4 bases from V and 5 bases from J, with 12 bases in between. Germline V lookup: CDR1 LGHNA, CDR2 YSLEER. CDR3 sequence reads: CASSPMTADEQYF. The CDR3 coding sequence is TGCGCCAGCAGCCCAATGACAGCCGACGAGCAGTACTTC.

The chain recombines TRBV14 with TRBJ1-4; D remains unclear. Trimming left V 7 bases short and J 4 bases short, with 10 bases between. This CDR3 has 13 amino acids. Per the germline V gene, CDR1 is SGHDN and CDR2 is FVKESK. The chain's CDR3 is CASNRAYNEKLFF. The CDR3 DNA follows: TGTGCCAGCAACCGGGCCTATAATGAAAAACTGTTTTTT.

The chain carries TRBV5-1 and TRBJ2-1, with 10 bases lining up with TRBD2. CDR1 is SGHRS and CDR2 is YFSETQ in the germline V gene. This CDR3 is 18 amino acids long. The V segment lost 4 bases and the J segment 7 bases; nucleotides outside the gene matches: 17. DNA of the CDR3: TGCGCCAGCAGCCTTAACACTCGGGCTAGCGGGAGTGGAAATGAGCAGTTCTTC. Amino acid sequence: CASSLNTRASGSGNEQFF.

This clone appeared once. The rearrangement links TRBV27 to TRBJ2-7; D is possibly TRBD2 (5 bases). Per germline, CDR1 MNHEY and CDR2 SMNVEV (reference sequence). The germline V and J ends were trimmed by 4 bases and 4 bases, with 14 bases remaining between them. The CDR3 has 14 amino acids. The CDR3 DNA sequence: TGTGCCAGCAGTTGGGGAGTCGCGATATACGAGCAGTACTTC. This translates into CASSWGVAIYEQYF.

The CDR3 spells CASSSPGGDGSYGYTF. The CDR3 DNA reads as TGTGCCAGCAGCAGCCCCGGGGGGGATGGGAGCTATGGCTACACCTTC. The chain uses TRBV28 and TRBJ1-2; D possibly corresponds to TRBD1 (5 bases). Trimming pared 6 bases from V and 4 bases from J, leaving 21 bases between. Germline CDR1 MDHEN, CDR2 SYDVKM. This CDR3 has 16 amino acids.

The rearrangement joins TRBV5-1 to TRBJ2-7; no definite D call. Germline V gene lookup returns CDR1 SGHRS and CDR2 YFSETQ. V was cut by 6 bases and J by 4 bases, with 17 bases left in between. This CDR3 is 14 amino acids long. In DNA form, the CDR3 reads TGCGCCAGCAACCCCTCGACGGGTACTTACGAGCAGTACTTC. Translated: CASNPSTGTYEQYF.

The V gene is TRBV28, the J gene TRBJ2-7; perhaps TRBD1 as D (5 bases). Trimming stripped 6 bases from V and 0 bases from J, with 12 bases between. The CDR3 loop spans 14 amino acids. The V gene's germline CDR1 is MDHEN and CDR2 SYDVKM. DNA of the CDR3: TGTGCCAGCAGACCACAGGTTATCTCCTACGAGCAGTACTTC. It codes for CASRPQVISYEQYF.

The chain combines TRBV10-3 with TRBJ1-4, with 10 bases that match TRBD1. V trimming: 3 bases; J trimming: 6 bases; junction bases outside the gene matches: 4. CDR3 length: 15 residues. The V gene's germline CDR1 is ENHRY and CDR2 SYGVKD. CDR3 sequence (DNA): TGTGCCATCAGTGAAACCGGGACAGGGGATGAAAAACTGTTTTTT. Encoded protein: CAISETGTGDEKLFF.

The chain uses TRBV10-3 and TRBJ2-2; TRBD1 aligns across 9 bases. The germline V gene encodes CDR1 ENHRY and CDR2 SYGVKD. The CDR3 length is 15 residues. J gave up 7 bases and V 7 bases, and 10 bases lay outside the gene matches. The chain's CDR3 is CAINPGTGLIGELFF. The CDR3, as DNA: TGTGCCATCAACCCCGGGACAGGGTTGATCGGGGAGCTGTTTTTT.

This chain uses TRBV7-8 with TRBJ1-5; tentatively, D is TRBD1 (6 bases). The ends were cut back, 4 bases at V and 2 bases at J, with 15 bases in the middle. The CDR3 is 16 residues long. CDR1 and CDR2 from the germline V gene are SGHVS and FQNEAQ. CDR3 in amino acids: CASSSSAGAGNQPQHF. CDR3 nucleotide sequence: TGTGCCAGCAGCTCCTCCGCGGGGGCCGGCAATCAGCCCCAGCATTTT.

The V and J genes are TRBV7-2 and TRBJ2-1, with no clear D. Germline V gene sequence: CDR1 SGHTA, CDR2 FQGNSA. Trimming took off 6 bases at V and 0 bases at J, with 12 bases between the two ends. This CDR3 is built from 15 residues. Here the CDR3 reads CASSFDPSSYNEQFF. CDR3 bases: TGTGCCAGCAGTTTCGACCCGAGCTCCTACAATGAGCAGTTCTTC. Full variable domain (missing parts from reference TRBV7-2 and TRBJ2-1): GAGVSQSPSNKVTEKGKDVELRCDPISGHTALYWYRQSLGQGLEFLIYFQGNSAPDKSGLPSDRFSAERTGGSVSTLTIQRTQQEDSAVYLCASSFDPSSYNEQFFGPGTRLTVL.

The rearrangement links TRBV5-6 to TRBJ2-5, with TRBD1 identical over 7 bases. This CDR3 has 15 amino acids. CDR1 and CDR2 (germline): SGHDT, YYEEEE. Trimming removed 4 bases from V and 1 base from J; junction bases left unmatched: 7. The CDR3 loop is CASSQDRVVQETQYF. CDR3 sequence (DNA): TGTGCCAGCAGCCAAGACAGGGTGGTCCAAGAGACCCAGTACTTC.

This clone was recorded only once. The CDR3 nucleotides are TGTGCCAGCAGTTTATTTGCCCACGAGAGCAATCAGCCCCAGCATTTT. This sequence encodes CASSLFAHESNQPQHF. The chain carries TRBV27 and TRBJ1-5; no clear D gene. The CDR3 sequence is 16 residues long. Per the germline V gene, CDR1 is MNHEY and CDR2 is SMNVEV (reference sequence). Trimming shortened V by 1 base and J by 1 base, and 11 bases separated the two germline ends.

The chain carries TRBV27 and TRBJ2-3; 16 nucleotides align to TRBD2. This CDR3 contains 18 residues. V lost 5 bases and J lost 8; bases outside the gene matches: 13. The germline gives CDR1 MNHEY, CDR2 SMNVEV (reference sequence). This CDR3 reads CASSTGLAGGPWVGTQYF. For the CDR3, the DNA is TGTGCCAGCAGTACGGGACTAGCGGGAGGGCCGTGGGTAGGTACGCAGTATTTT.

The chain employs TRBV5-1 and TRBJ1-3, with 7 bases fitting TRBD1. The V segment lost 4 bases and the J segment 4 bases; nucleotides outside the gene matches: 5. The CDR3 runs 14 residues. Germline V lookup: CDR1 SGHRS, CDR2 YFSETQ. The CDR3 sequence: CASSIQGPGNTIYF. The CDR3 DNA reads TGCGCCAGCAGCATACAGGGGCCCGGAAACACCATATATTTT.